This is a list of T cell receptor beta chains from one sample in a study of blood T cell repertoires in COVID-19. Profiling relied on immunoSEQ multiplex PCR, and the TCRdb table lists in-frame clones only, not all of them. The profile shows over 60,000 clones, around 74% of them singletons. The sample taken for sequencing was peripheral blood. These receptors originate from a man in his fifties or sixties with COVID-19, enrolled during active disease. CDR3s include the opening cysteine and the closing phenylalanine or tryptophan. Fields, in order: clone size, D gene, V gene, J gene, CDR3 protein, CDR3 DNA. D genes are given only for firm matches. Clone sizes are given selectively: once, few, many, or a class where the clone is expanded.

clone size: .
D gene: TRBD1
V gene: TRBV18
J gene: TRBJ1-4
CDR3 protein: CASSSDRGDEKLFF
CDR3 DNA: TGTGCCAGCTCATCGGACAGGGGGGACGAAAAACTGTTTTTT

clone size: .
D gene: .
V gene: TRBV30
J gene: TRBJ1-3
CDR3 protein: CAWSPPGHRNGSRNTIYF
CDR3 DNA: TGTGCCTGGAGTCCCCCGGGACATCGGAATGGATCCCGAAACACCATATATTTT

clone size: .
D gene: .
V gene: TRBV2
J gene: TRBJ1-2
CDR3 protein: CASSEEAGRPGGYTF
CDR3 DNA: TGTGCCAGCAGTGAAGAGGCAGGGAGGCCGGGCGGCTACACCTTC

clone size: .
D gene: .
V gene: TRBV7-3
J gene: TRBJ2-1
CDR3 protein: CASSLTGAGDRNEQFF
CDR3 DNA: TGTGCCAGCAGCTTAACGGGGGCGGGAGATAGGAATGAGCAGTTCTTC

clone size: few
D gene: TRBD1
V gene: TRBV9
J gene: TRBJ1-5
CDR3 protein: CASSAGGTGQPQHF
CDR3 DNA: TGTGCCAGCAGCGCAGGGGGCACGGGTCAGCCCCAGCATTTT

clone size: .
D gene: .
V gene: TRBV12-3/TRBV12-4
J gene: TRBJ2-7
CDR3 protein: CASSYGGTYEQYF
CDR3 DNA: TGTGCCAGCAGTTACGGCGGAACCTACGAGCAGTACTTC

clone size: .
D gene: .
V gene: TRBV2
J gene: TRBJ2-1
CDR3 protein: CASFAREDEQFF
CDR3 DNA: TGTGCCAGCTTTGCGAGAGAGGATGAGCAGTTCTTC

clone size: once
D gene: TRBD2
V gene: TRBV6-5
J gene: TRBJ2-1
CDR3 protein: CASGIAGVSYNEQFF
CDR3 DNA: TGTGCCAGCGGAATAGCGGGGGTCTCCTACAATGAGCAGTTCTTC

clone size: .
D gene: .
V gene: TRBV5-1
J gene: TRBJ2-7
CDR3 protein: CASSWGLLSYEQYF
CDR3 DNA: TGCGCCAGCAGCTGGGGACTGCTCTCCTACGAGCAGTACTTC

clone size: .
D gene: TRBD1
V gene: TRBV19
J gene: TRBJ1-5
CDR3 protein: CASSKERGGYQPQHF
CDR3 DNA: TGTGCCAGTAGTAAAGAAAGAGGGGGCTATCAGCCCCAGCATTTT

clone size: .
D gene: .
V gene: TRBV3-1/TRBV3-2
J gene: TRBJ1-2
CDR3 protein: CASSLGRDSYGYTF
CDR3 DNA: TGTGCCAGCAGCCTAGGGAGGGACTCCTATGGCTACACCTTC

clone size: .
D gene: .
V gene: TRBV6-6
J gene: TRBJ2-7
CDR3 protein: CASSYGVAYEQYF
CDR3 DNA: TGTGCCAGCAGTTATGGAGTCGCCTACGAGCAGTACTTC

clone size: .
D gene: .
V gene: TRBV21-1
J gene: TRBJ2-5
CDR3 protein: CASSLTPTLEETQYF
CDR3 DNA: TGTGCCAGCAGTCTAACCCCGACTCTAGAAGAGACCCAGTACTTC

clone size: few
D gene: .
V gene: TRBV11-2
J gene: TRBJ2-5
CDR3 protein: CASSHWGEETQYF
CDR3 DNA: TGTGCCAGCAGCCACTGGGGGGAAGAGACCCAGTACTTC

clone size: .
D gene: .
V gene: TRBV3-1/TRBV3-2
J gene: TRBJ1-3
CDR3 protein: CASSLVRGDTIYF
CDR3 DNA: TGTGCCAGCAGCCTGGTCCGGGGGGACACCATATATTTT

clone size: .
D gene: .
V gene: TRBV3-1/TRBV3-2
J gene: TRBJ2-7
CDR3 protein: CASSHLSPGINEQYF
CDR3 DNA: TGTGCCAGCAGCCACCTTAGCCCAGGGATCAACGAGCAGTACTTC

clone size: .
D gene: TRBD2
V gene: TRBV5-1
J gene: TRBJ2-5
CDR3 protein: CASSLEASGEETQYF
CDR3 DNA: TGCGCCAGCAGCTTGGAAGCCAGCGGGGAAGAGACCCAGTACTTC

clone size: .
D gene: TRBD2
V gene: TRBV10-1
J gene: TRBJ2-3
CDR3 protein: CASSDPGGAFPTDTQYF
CDR3 DNA: TGCGCCAGCAGTGACCCGGGGGGGGCCTTCCCCACAGATACGCAGTATTTT

clone size: .
D gene: .
V gene: TRBV11-3
J gene: TRBJ2-1
CDR3 protein: CASSLEEANLGNEQFF
CDR3 DNA: TGTGCCAGCAGCTTAGAAGAGGCGAACCTGGGTAATGAGCAGTTCTTC

clone size: .
D gene: TRBD1
V gene: TRBV3-1/TRBV3-2
J gene: TRBJ1-6
CDR3 protein: CASSQEPGGRSLHF
CDR3 DNA: TGTGCCAGCAGCCAAGAACCAGGGGGTCGGTCCCTCCACTTT

clone size: few
D gene: TRBD1
V gene: TRBV7-2
J gene: TRBJ2-5
CDR3 protein: CASSWNRGKETQYF
CDR3 DNA: TGTGCCAGCAGCTGGAACAGGGGAAAGGAGACCCAGTACTTC